This TCR beta chain was observed in a study of long-term antiretroviral therapy in people with HIV. On the study more broadly: The 2015 immediate-ART recommendation was preceded by the earliest samples by about a decade. Findings and limits, study-wide: Information pertaining to ART adherence, viral resistance or therapeutic modifications was not obtained.

Researchers report immunoSEQ v3.0 was run at survey level. The protocol was immunoSEQ multiplex PCR, while the TCRdb copy is restricted to in-frame clones and leaves out a portion. The profile shows roughly 15,000 clones, approximately 88% of them singletons. Details on this clone: Its antigen is as yet unknown.

In germline, CDR1 is SGHAT, CDR2 FQNNGV. The CDR3 covers 15 residues. V lost 2 bases, J lost 1 base, and 11 bases lay in between. People in the study who had HIV all got their treatment in the United States. This sequence was found in a man aged 40-49 years with HIV. V and J are TRBV11-2 and TRBJ1-1; TRBD1 is a possible D gene (5 bases). The sample here was unsorted PBMCs, taken 6.2 years after starting antiretroviral therapy. CDR3 amino acids: CASSLSDSRNTEAFF. The CDR3, as DNA: TGTGCCAGCAGCTTATCTGACAGTAGGAACACTGAAGCTTTCTTT.